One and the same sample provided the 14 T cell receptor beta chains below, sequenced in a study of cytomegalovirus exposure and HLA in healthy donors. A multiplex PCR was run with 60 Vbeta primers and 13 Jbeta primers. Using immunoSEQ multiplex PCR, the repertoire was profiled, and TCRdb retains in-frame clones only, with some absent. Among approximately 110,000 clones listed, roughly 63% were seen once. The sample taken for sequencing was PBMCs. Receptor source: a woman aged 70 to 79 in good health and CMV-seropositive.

The CDR3 sequence is CASSDVAVTYEQYF. In nucleotides, the CDR3 is TGTGCCAGCAGTGACGTCGCGGTGACCTACGAGCAGTACTTC. J is TRBJ2-7 and V is TRBV2; D is unresolved. Germline V gives CDR1 SNHLY, CDR2 FYNNEI. The CDR3 has 14 residues. The ends were cut back, 3 bases at V and 2 bases at J, with 11 bases in the middle.

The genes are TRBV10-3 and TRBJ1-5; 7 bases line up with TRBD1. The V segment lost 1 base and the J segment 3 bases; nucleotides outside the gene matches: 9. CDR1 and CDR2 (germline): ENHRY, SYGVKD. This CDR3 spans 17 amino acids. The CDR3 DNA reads TGTGCCATCAGTGAGTTTAATCGACAGGGCGACAATCAGCCCCAGCATTTT. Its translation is CAISEFNRQGDNQPQHF.

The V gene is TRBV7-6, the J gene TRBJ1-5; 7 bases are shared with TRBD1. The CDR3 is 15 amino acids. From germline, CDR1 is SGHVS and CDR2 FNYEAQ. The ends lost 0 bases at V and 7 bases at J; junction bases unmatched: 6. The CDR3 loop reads CASSLAEGADQPQHF. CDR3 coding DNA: TGTGCCAGCAGCTTAGCGGAGGGGGCAGACCAGCCCCAGCATTTT. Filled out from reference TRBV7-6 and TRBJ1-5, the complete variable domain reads GAGVSQSPRYKVTKRGQDVALRCDPISGHVSLYWYRQALGQGPEFLTYFNYEAQQDKSGLPNDRFSAERPEGSISTLTIQRTEQRDSAMYRCASSLAEGADQPQHFGDGTRLSIL.

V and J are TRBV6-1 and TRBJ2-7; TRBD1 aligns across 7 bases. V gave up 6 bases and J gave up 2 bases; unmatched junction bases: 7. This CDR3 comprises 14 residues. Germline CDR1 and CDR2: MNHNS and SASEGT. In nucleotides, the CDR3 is TGTGCCAGCAGCCGAGGGGACAGCGCCTACGAGCAGTACTTC. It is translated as CASSRGDSAYEQYF.

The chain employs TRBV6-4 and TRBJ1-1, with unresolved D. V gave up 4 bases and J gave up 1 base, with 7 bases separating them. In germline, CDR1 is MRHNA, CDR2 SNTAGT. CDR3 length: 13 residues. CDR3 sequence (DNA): TGTGCCAGCAGTGGGTCCAGGAACACTGAAGCTTTCTTT. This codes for CASSGSRNTEAFF.

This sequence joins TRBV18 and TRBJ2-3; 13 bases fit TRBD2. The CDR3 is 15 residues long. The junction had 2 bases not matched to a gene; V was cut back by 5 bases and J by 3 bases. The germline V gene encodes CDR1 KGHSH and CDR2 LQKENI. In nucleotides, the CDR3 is TGTGCCAGCTCAGCGGGACTAGCGGGGACAGATACGCAGTATTTT. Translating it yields CASSAGLAGTDTQYF.

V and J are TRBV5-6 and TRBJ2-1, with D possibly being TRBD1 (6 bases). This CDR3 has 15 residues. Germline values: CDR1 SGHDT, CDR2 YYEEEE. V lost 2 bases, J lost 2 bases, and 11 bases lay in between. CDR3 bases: TGTGCCAGCAGCTTCATCCAGGGGACCTACAATGAGCAGTTCTTC. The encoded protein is CASSFIQGTYNEQFF.

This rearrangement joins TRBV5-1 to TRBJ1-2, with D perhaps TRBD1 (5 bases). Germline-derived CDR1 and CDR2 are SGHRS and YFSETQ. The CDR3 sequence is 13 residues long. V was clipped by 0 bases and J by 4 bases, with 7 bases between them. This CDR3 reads CASSLEGAYGYTF. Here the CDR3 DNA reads TGCGCCAGCAGCTTGGAAGGGGCCTATGGCTACACCTTC.

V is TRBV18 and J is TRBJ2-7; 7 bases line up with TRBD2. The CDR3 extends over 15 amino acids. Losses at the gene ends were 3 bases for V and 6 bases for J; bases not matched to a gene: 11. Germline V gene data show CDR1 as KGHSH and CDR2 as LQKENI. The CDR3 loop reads CASSPVAGDVGEQYF. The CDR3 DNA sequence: TGTGCCAGCTCACCGGTGGCGGGGGATGTCGGCGAGCAGTACTTC.

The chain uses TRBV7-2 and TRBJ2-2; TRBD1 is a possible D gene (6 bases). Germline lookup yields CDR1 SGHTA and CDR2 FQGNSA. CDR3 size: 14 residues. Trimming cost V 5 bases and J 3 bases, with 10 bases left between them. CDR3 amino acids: CASSQGFDTGELFF. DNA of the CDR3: TGTGCCAGCAGCCAGGGGTTCGACACCGGGGAGCTGTTTTTT.

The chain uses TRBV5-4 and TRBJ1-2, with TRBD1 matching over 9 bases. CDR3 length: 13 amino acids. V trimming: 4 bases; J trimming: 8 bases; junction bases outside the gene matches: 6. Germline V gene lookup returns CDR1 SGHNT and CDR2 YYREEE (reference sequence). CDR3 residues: CASSRDRDWGYTF. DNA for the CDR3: TGTGCCAGCAGCCGGGACAGGGATTGGGGCTACACCTTC. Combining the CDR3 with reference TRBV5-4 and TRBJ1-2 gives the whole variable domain ETGVTQSPTHLIKTRGQQVTLRCSSQSGHNTVSWYQQALGQGPQFIFQYYREEENGRGNFPPRFSGLQFPNYSSELNVNALELDDSALYLCASSRDRDWGYTFGSGTRLTVV.

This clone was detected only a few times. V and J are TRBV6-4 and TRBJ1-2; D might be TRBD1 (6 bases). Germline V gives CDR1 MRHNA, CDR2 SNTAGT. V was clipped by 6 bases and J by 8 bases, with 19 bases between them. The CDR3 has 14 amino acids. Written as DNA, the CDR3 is TGTGCCAGCAGCCGAGGGGGGGCAGCCCAGGGCTACACCTTC. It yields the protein CASSRGGAAQGYTF.

The CDR3 loop is CASSMTGGSYNEQFF. The CDR3 DNA follows: TGCGCCAGCAGCATGACAGGGGGCTCCTACAATGAGCAGTTCTTC. This rearrangement joins TRBV5-1 to TRBJ2-1, with TRBD1 matching over 9 bases. V lost 4 bases and J lost 0; bases outside the gene matches: 2. Germline assignment: CDR1 SGHRS and CDR2 YFSETQ. There are 15 residues in the CDR3.

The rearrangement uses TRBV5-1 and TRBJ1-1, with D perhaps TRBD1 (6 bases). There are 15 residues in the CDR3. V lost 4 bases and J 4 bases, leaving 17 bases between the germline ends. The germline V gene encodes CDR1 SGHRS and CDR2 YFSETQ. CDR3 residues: CASSPPAAGATEAFF. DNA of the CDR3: TGCGCCAGCAGCCCCCCTGCCGCAGGGGCCACTGAAGCTTTCTTT.